This TCR beta chain appears in the sequencing data of a study of OX40 agonist ivuxolimab in advanced cancers. Assay: immunoSEQ multiplex PCR; the TCRdb copy retains only in-frame clones and omits some. The sample carries about 64,000 clones, approximately 89% recorded once. Per germline, CDR1 SGDLS and CDR2 YYNGEE. J gave up 0 bases and V 3 bases, and 6 bases lay outside the gene matches. The CDR3 runs 16 residues. J is TRBJ2-7 and V is TRBV9; 10 positions agree with TRBD2. Sample: CD4+ or CD8+ T cells sorted from blood, taken in a trial of the OX40 agonist ivuxolimab. The receptor was derived from an adult with an advanced solid tumor such as melanoma, head and neck, liver or kidney cancer. The CDR3 loop reads CASSAIPSGSSYEQYF. CDR3 DNA sequence: TGTGCCAGCAGCGCCATACCTAGCGGGAGCTCCTACGAGCAGTACTTC.